A single sample is the source of the 28 T cell receptor beta chains below, sequenced in a study of cytomegalovirus exposure and HLA in healthy donors. 13 Jbeta primers and 60 Vbeta primers were used for the PCR. TCRdb's table, derived via immunoSEQ multiplex PCR, lists solely in-frame clones and lacks some. The sample includes some 120,000 clones, around 77% seen only once; the top ten take roughly 6%. Sequences were obtained from PBMCs. The origin of the receptors is a man aged 18 to 29 in good health and CMV-seropositive.

V gene TRBV15 combines with J gene TRBJ2-3; 16 positions match TRBD2. The germline CDR1 and CDR2 sequences are LNHNV and YYDKDF (reference sequence). CDR3 length: 19 residues. After removal of 5 bases from V and 1 base from J, the junction contained 9 bases not matched to a gene. CDR3 loop: CATSLGTSGRASGTDTQYF. The CDR3 nucleotides read TGTGCCACCAGCTTAGGGACTAGCGGGAGGGCCTCGGGCACAGATACGCAGTATTTT.

This rearrangement joins TRBV10-3 to TRBJ2-3; 9 bases map to TRBD1. Germline CDR1 ENHRY, CDR2 SYGVKD. Trimming cost V 3 bases and J 3 bases; bases outside gene matches: 7. The CDR3 consists of 16 residues. The CDR3 region is CAISDRDRVGTDTQYF. DNA for the CDR3: TGTGCCATCAGTGATCGGGACAGGGTGGGGACAGATACGCAGTATTTT.

The chain is built from TRBV5-4 and TRBJ2-7; D gene uncertain. The CDR3 covers 15 residues. V was pared by 0 bases and J by 6 bases, with 16 bases between. Per germline, CDR1 SGHNT and CDR2 YYREEE (reference sequence). The CDR3 nucleotides are TGTGCCAGCAGCTTGGGGGTAGCCTCCTCATCCGAGCAGTACTTC. Protein: CASSLGVASSSEQYF.

The V and J genes are TRBV29-1 and TRBJ2-7, with D possibly matching TRBD2 (5 bases). Looked up from germline, CDR1 is SQVTM and CDR2 is ANQGSEA. The CDR3 runs to 13 residues. The V end lost 3 bases, the J end lost 0 bases, and 9 bases lay between the germline ends. The CDR3 region has the DNA TGCAGCGTTGAGACGGGGAGCTCCTACGAGCAGTACTTC. Its protein is CSVETGSSYEQYF.

This chain links TRBV10-1 with TRBJ1-5, with D unclear. The CDR3 totals 17 residues. Germline CDR1 reads WNHNN; CDR2 reads SYGVQD (reference sequence). Deletions cut 0 bases from V and 4 bases from J, with 16 bases between. The CDR3 nucleotides are TGCGCCAGCAGTGAGTCTGATGCTGAGTTCCCGAATCAGCCCCAGCATTTT. Residues: CASSESDAEFPNQPQHF.

CDR3 DNA: TGTGCCAGTAGTCGTATTGGGGAGCTGTTTTTT. This gives the protein CASSRIGELFF. This chain links TRBV19 with TRBJ2-2; D remains unclear. V shed 5 bases and J shed 8 bases, with 6 bases lying between them. The CDR3 is 11 residues long. CDR1 and CDR2 (germline): LNHDA, SQIVND (reference sequence).

Details on this clone: This CDR3 is also generated by other DNA sequences in the sample. The chain is built from TRBV5-1 and TRBJ2-3; TRBD2 matches at 8 bases. This CDR3 contains 16 residues. Trimming removed 0 bases from V and 1 base from J; junction bases left unmatched: 4. Germline values: CDR1 SGHRS, CDR2 YFSETQ. The CDR3 region has the DNA TGCGCCAGCAGCTTGGCCAGCGGGAGCGGCACAGATACGCAGTATTTT. This codes for CASSLASGSGTDTQYF.

The J gene is TRBJ2-1, the V gene TRBV28; 12 bases agree with TRBD2. Germline V gene data show CDR1 as MDHEN and CDR2 as SYDVKM. Germline trimming cut 5 bases from V and 0 bases from J; bases unmatched to any gene: 5. This CDR3 comprises 17 residues. The CDR3 DNA is TGTGCCAGCAGTCCGACTAGCGGGAGACCCTCCTACAATGAGCAGTTCTTC. Encoded protein: CASSPTSGRPSYNEQFF.

V usage is TRBV6-1 and J usage is TRBJ1-6; 10 bases fit TRBD1. CDR1 and CDR2 from the germline V gene are MNHNS and SASEGT. The ends lost 4 bases at V and 10 bases at J; junction bases unmatched: 13. This CDR3 is 17 amino acids long. Here the CDR3 reads CASSGQIGQGESSPLHF. The CDR3 coding sequence is TGTGCCAGCAGTGGCCAGATCGGACAGGGGGAAAGCTCACCCCTCCACTTT.

The chain is built from TRBV6-1 and TRBJ2-5; D unclear. The J call may be faulty, since TRBJ2-7 better matches the DNA end. Germline assignment: CDR1 MNHNS and CDR2 SASEGT. CDR3 length: 13 residues. CDR3 in DNA: TGTGCCAGCAGTGACCTGACAACCTACGAGCAGTACTTC. It yields the protein CASSDLTTYEQYF.

The V and J genes are TRBV5-5 and TRBJ1-2, with a weak D call TRBD1 (5 bases). Germline V gene sequence: CDR1 SGHKS, CDR2 YYEKEE (reference sequence). CDR3 length equals 15 residues. Trimming removed 0 bases at V and 7 bases at J, with 16 bases between. The CDR3 nucleotides read TGTGCCAGCAGCTTGGGGGGCAGTCTAAAGAGTGGCTACACCTTC. It yields the protein CASSLGGSLKSGYTF.

V and J are TRBV10-3 and TRBJ1-1; D gene unclear. In germline, CDR1 is ENHRY, CDR2 SYGVKD. This CDR3 has 13 amino acids. V dropped 11 bases and J dropped 1 base, with 14 bases sitting between them. The CDR3 bases are TGTGCCGCGCGGGAAGCGGGGAACACTGAAGCTTTCTTT. Protein: CAAREAGNTEAFF.

The V and J genes are TRBV6-5 and TRBJ2-7; no reliable D call. V was trimmed by 5 bases and J by 4 bases, leaving 9 bases between them. Germline V gives CDR1 MNHEY, CDR2 SVGAGI. The CDR3 loop spans 12 amino acids. CDR3 loop: CASSELEYEQYF. DNA for the CDR3: TGTGCCAGCAGTGAACTGGAGTACGAGCAGTACTTC.

This clone was observed once. This rearrangement joins TRBV5-4 to TRBJ1-1, with a tentative D call TRBD1 (6 bases). The CDR3 has 15 residues. V gave up 4 bases and J gave up 2 bases, with 15 bases separating them. CDR1 SGHNT and CDR2 YYREEE come from the germline V gene (reference sequence). CDR3 residues: CASSIMDSYNTEAFF. For the CDR3, the DNA is TGTGCCAGCAGCATTATGGACAGTTATAACACTGAAGCTTTCTTT.

The chain has TRBV5-1 and TRBJ1-1; D is possibly TRBD1 (5 bases). The CDR3 contains 16 residues. Trimming pared 0 bases from V and 1 base from J, leaving 13 bases between. Germline V gene sequence: CDR1 SGHRS, CDR2 YFSETQ. The CDR3 nucleotides read TGCGCCAGCAGCTTGGCTCCAGGGCGGGGGAACACTGAAGCTTTCTTT. Protein: CASSLAPGRGNTEAFF. Combining the CDR3 with reference TRBV5-1 and TRBJ1-1 gives the whole variable domain KAGVTQTPRYLIKTRGQQVTLSCSPISGHRSVSWYQQTPGQGLQFLFEYFSETQRNKGNFPGRFSGRQFSNSRSEMNVSTLELGDSALYLCASSLAPGRGNTEAFFGQGTRLTVV.

In its sample, this clone was seen once. The V call is TRBV13, the J call TRBJ2-6, with a tentative D call TRBD1 (6 bases). Trimming shortened V by 5 bases and J by 3 bases, and 14 bases separated the two germline ends. The CDR3 sequence is 16 residues long. Per the germline V gene, CDR1 is PRHDT and CDR2 is FYEKMQ (reference sequence). Written as DNA, the CDR3 is TGTGCCAGCAGCCCCGCAGGGGTGAGTGGGGCCAACGTCCTGACTTTC. It is translated as CASSPAGVSGANVLTF.

The rearrangement joins TRBV2 to TRBJ1-1; D gene uncertain. The CDR3 sequence is 13 residues long. V was pared by 7 bases and J by 4 bases, with 13 bases between. Germline CDR1 is SNHLY and CDR2 is FYNNEI. For the CDR3, the DNA is TGTGCCAGCAAGATATTGGGCGCCACTGAAGCTTTCTTT. Its translation is CASKILGATEAFF.

V usage is TRBV6-6 and J usage is TRBJ1-5; 7 bases align to TRBD1. The CDR3 is 15 residues long. V lost 6 bases, J lost 2 bases, and 7 bases stayed unmatched. Germline CDR1 is MNHNY and CDR2 is SVGAGI (reference sequence). The CDR3 DNA is TGTGCCAGCAGGACACAGGGGAAGGGCAATCAGCCCCAGCATTTT. Translation gives CASRTQGKGNQPQHF.

CDR3 in amino acids: CASSLDLAFTGELFF. CDR3 bases: TGTGCCAGCAGCTTGGATCTAGCGTTCACCGGGGAGCTGTTTTTT. The chain links TRBV5-4 to TRBJ2-2; D is perhaps TRBD2 (6 bases). The V end lost 0 bases, the J end lost 4 bases, and 10 bases lay between the germline ends. This CDR3 comprises 15 residues. Germline V CDR1 and CDR2: SGHNT, YYREEE (reference sequence). Supplemented by reference TRBV5-4 and TRBJ2-2, the full variable domain reads ETGVTQSPTHLIKTRGQQVTLRCSSQSGHNTVSWYQQALGQGPQFIFQYYREEENGRGNFPPRFSGLQFPNYSSELNVNALELDDSALYLCASSLDLAFTGELFFGEGSRLTVL.

The chain links TRBV7-9 to TRBJ2-3; 9 bases line up with TRBD2. This CDR3 has 16 residues. Germline trimming cut 5 bases from V and 2 bases from J; bases unmatched to any gene: 8. Germline lookup yields CDR1 SEHNR and CDR2 FQNEAQ (reference sequence). The CDR3 protein is CASSPRTSAYTDTQYF. The DNA of the CDR3 is TGTGCCAGCAGCCCCCGGACTAGCGCCTACACAGATACGCAGTATTTT.

As to this clone: The germline gene is not matched at one end of the junction; a read error may be the cause. The CDR3 loop is CASNLSGQGYEQYF. CDR3 nucleotides: TGTGCCAGCAACTTATCGGGGCAGGGGTACGAGCAGTACTTC. The V and J genes are TRBV7-9 and TRBJ2-7; a possible D gene is TRBD1 (6 bases). Germline values: CDR1 SEHNR, CDR2 FQNEAQ (reference sequence). The CDR3 contains 14 residues.

The chain recombines TRBV4-1 with TRBJ1-3; TRBD1 is a possible D gene (6 bases). Germline CDR1 and CDR2: MGHRA and YSYEKL. With 1 base removed from V and 0 bases from J, the gap between germline ends came to 10 bases. The CDR3 has 16 residues. In nucleotides, the CDR3 is TGCGCCAGCAGCCAAGTTGGCAGGGGCTCTGGAAACACCATATATTTT. Protein product: CASSQVGRGSGNTIYF.

Details on this clone: Other DNA sequences within the sample encode an identical CDR3. The V and J genes are TRBV4-1 and TRBJ1-1; D is ambiguous. The CDR3 runs to 17 residues. Per germline, CDR1 MGHRA and CDR2 YSYEKL. V lost 0 bases and J lost 2, with 16 bases in between. CDR3 DNA: TGCGCCAGCAGCCAAGACACTATATCCGGGGTTAACACTGAAGCTTTCTTT. Encoded protein: CASSQDTISGVNTEAFF.

V is TRBV7-3 and J is TRBJ2-1; 7 bases line up with TRBD2. The trim removed 6 bases at V and 0 bases at J, leaving 11 bases unmatched. The CDR3 has 17 residues. CDR1 is SGHTA, CDR2 FQGTGA, per germline. As DNA, the CDR3 is TGTGCCAGCAGTATATTTGGGGGAGGGAGCTCCTACAATGAGCAGTTCTTC. This codes for CASSIFGGGSSYNEQFF.

This sequence joins TRBV15 and TRBJ1-5; no clear D. V gave up 0 bases and J gave up 2 bases, with 8 bases separating them. Germline V gene sequence: CDR1 LNHNV, CDR2 YYDKDF (reference sequence). The CDR3 totals 15 residues. CDR3 bases: TGTGCCACCAGCAGAGACGGTTTCGGCAATCAGCCCCAGCATTTT. It specifies CATSRDGFGNQPQHF.

The chain couples TRBV9 to TRBJ2-3; 9 positions match TRBD2. V lost 4 bases and J lost 5; bases outside the gene matches: 5. This CDR3 spans 14 amino acids. Per the germline V gene, CDR1 is SGDLS and CDR2 is YYNGEE. In DNA, the CDR3 is TGTGCCAGCAGCCGGACTAGCGCAAAAGATACGCAGTATTTT. It is translated as CASSRTSAKDTQYF.

The V and J genes are TRBV6-5 and TRBJ2-7, with 8 bases matching TRBD2. The V gene end was trimmed by 5 bases and the J gene end by 1 base; junction bases not matched to a gene: 4. CDR3 length: 14 amino acids. CDR1 MNHEY and CDR2 SVGAGI come from the germline V gene. CDR3 DNA sequence: TGTGCCAGCAGTCCGGGACTAGGATCCTACGAGCAGTACTTC. Its translation: CASSPGLGSYEQYF.

There are a few counts of this clone. A junction end diverges from the germline sequence, so it may reflect a read error. CDR3 nucleotides: TGTGCCACCAGCAGAGCCGGGACAGGGGGTCCCTCTGGGGCCAACGGCCTGACTTTC. Its translation: CATSRAGTGGPSGANGLTF. This chain uses TRBV15 with TRBJ2-6, with 11 bases identical to TRBD1. The CDR3 is 19 amino acids. CDR1 and CDR2 (germline): LNHNV, YYDKDF (reference sequence).